The following is a T cell receptor beta chain sequence with its context. This clonotype occurred a few times. It has no known antigen specificity. One base away there is no much larger clone; base qualities are not given. Donors were 40 or so systemically healthy Caucasian individuals from Russia aged roughly 6 to 90 years. Each donor gave 8 to 10 milliliters of peripheral blood, drawn into EDTA-treated Vacutainer tubes. PBMCs were isolated by Ficoll-Paque density-gradient centrifugation, with at least 6 million obtained per sample. Total RNA was extracted from PBMCs with Trizol reagent, with at least 5.5 micrograms obtained per sample. Naive CD45RAhigh/CD27high T cell percentages were measured by flow cytometry on a PBMC aliquot from every donor. This sample stems from a study of blood T cells in healthy people across ages (dated by TCRdb to about 2015). At the level of the whole study: In model experiments, roughly one uniquely barcoded TCR beta cDNA molecule per two T cells was captured by template switching. Age-related changes in TCR beta repertoire diversity were measured in the study by deep sequencing normalized with unique cDNA molecular identifiers. The donors were divided into four age groups: young (average around 16 years), middle-aged (about 40), aged (approximately 62) and long-lived (roughly 88). To avoid experimental bias, donors of different ages were spread randomly across the sequencing lanes. For two donors (one aged 18 to 30 and one aged 80 or older), the study analyzed two additional independent replicas of 1 million unique cDNA reads from the same blood draw.

The protocol used for the library was 5' RACE. The run used an Illumina HiSeq 2500. The second PCR ran for roughly 6 to 11 cycles and used a J-beta primer mix along with a sample-barcoded 5' primer. A unique molecular identifier was introduced onto each TCR beta cDNA molecule by a template-switch 5' adaptor carrying 12 random nucleotides. At least 2.5 million CDR3-containing paired-end reads were obtained from each sample. All of the RNA was converted into first-strand cDNA using the Mint cDNA synthesis kit, with a TRBC-specific oligonucleotide serving as the primer. Following uracil-DNA glycosylase treatment, all cDNA underwent a first 18-cycle PCR with the universal primers M1SS and BC2_uni_R. On the authors' methods: Each sample was normalized by randomly selecting 1 million high-quality reads, each carrying a distinct molecular identifier. Instead of being binned into consensus sequences, reads with shared molecular identifiers were discarded. MiTCR, with a Q25 quality threshold and the strictest error-elimination algorithm, was used for CDR3 identification, clonotype clustering and error correction. A nonparametric unseen species model with Euler transformation was used to estimate lower-bound total TCR beta diversity. TCRdb cleaned the public reads at Q25 with fastp, built clones with MiXCR and kept in-frame beta chains. Rows matching on CDR3 protein sequence are summarized as one entry with the most common DNA and genes. The V and J calls reflect TCRdb's pipeline rather than the authors' work. The sample table contains more than 800,000 distinct CDR3 sequences; only one count was recorded for around 30% of them. The top ten clones comprise roughly 17% of the sample.

The CDR3 starts with the cysteine, ends with the phenylalanine, and has 14 residues. The read is trimmed to its CDR3 DNA, 42 bases read in frame from base 1. The germline V gene sets CDR1 to MRHNA and CDR2 to SNTAGT. V is pruned by 6 bases and J by 3 bases, leaving 3 bases of the junction without a gene match. The study at large found these results: Donor CMV infection status was unknown, potentially confounding age-related changes in expanded clonotypes. Observed TCR beta diversity per million T cells fell roughly linearly with age, and a significant reduction was already apparent by age around 40. Since profiling was done on bulk unsorted PBMCs, naive and antigen-experienced compartments could not be conclusively compared. Estimates of total diversity based on one million sequenced T cells were regarded as lower bounds and as underestimates. Compared with the aged group, the long-lived group had more naive CD4+ T cells, fewer expanded clones and increased TCR diversity, suggesting age selection. The percentage of naive T cells measured by flow cytometry correlated strongly with observed TCR beta diversity.

This clonotype originated in a woman of 80 years or more in good health. The sequencing input was blood. The V and J genes are TRBV6-4 and TRBJ2-2; TRBD1 aligns with 8 central bases. The CDR3 reads as follows: CASRQGVYTGELFF. The DNA sequence follows: TGTGCCAGCAGACAGGGGGTTTACACCGGGGAGCTGTTTTTT.